This T cell receptor beta chain derives from a study of blood T cell repertoires in COVID-19. TCRdb's table, derived via immunoSEQ multiplex PCR, lists solely in-frame clones and lacks some. This sample carries some 200,000 clones, 65% to 90% of them seen once, and the ten largest clones take roughly 8.7%. The CDR3 is 17 amino acids. V lost 2 bases, J lost 3 bases, and 9 bases stayed unmatched. Germline V lookup: CDR1 MNHNS, CDR2 SASEGT. V and J are TRBV6-1 and TRBJ2-3, with TRBD1 matching 9 bases. The origin of this receptor is a man aged 45-65 years with active or convalescent COVID-19. The sequenced material came from peripheral blood. CDR3 amino acids: CASSESGDRAGTDTQYF. CDR3 nucleotides: TGTGCCAGCAGTGAATCGGGGGACAGGGCAGGGACAGATACGCAGTATTTT.